These 14 T cell receptor beta chains share one sample of origin, sequenced in a study of shared clonotypes between healthy human individuals. CD45RO-negative, CCR7-selected cells formed the naive CD8 fraction, which excluded terminally differentiated effector memory CD45RA+ cells. Only in-frame clones appear in the TCRdb table, and some are missing; sequencing was by immunoSEQ multiplex PCR. The table lists about 2.2 million clones, approximately 94% of them singletons. The source material was naive CD8+ T cells from PBMCs. Every receptor here comes from a man aged 18-30 years in good health. Some clones in this sample may be carry-over from other donors' samples.

The chain is built from TRBV5-1 and TRBJ2-7; 13 positions agree with TRBD2. Unmatched junction bases numbered 9, after V lost 3 bases and J lost 3 bases. This CDR3 is built from 17 residues. Germline V CDR1 and CDR2: SGHRS, YFSETQ. CDR3 in DNA: TGCGCCAGCAGCTCCGTCCCGGGACTAGCGGGAAGCTACGAGCAGTACTTC. It encodes CASSSVPGLAGSYEQYF.

The V and J genes are TRBV28 and TRBJ2-1; 11 nucleotides align to TRBD2. This CDR3 has 14 amino acids. Trimming removed 5 bases from V and 7 bases from J; junction bases left unmatched: 4. Germline V gives CDR1 MDHEN, CDR2 SYDVKM. CDR3 residues: CASSTSGRKNEQFF. DNA of the CDR3: TGTGCCAGCAGTACTAGCGGGAGAAAGAATGAGCAGTTCTTC.

The chain couples TRBV7-2 to TRBJ2-7; TRBD1 might be the D (5 bases). The germline V gene encodes CDR1 SGHTA and CDR2 FQGNSA. This CDR3 region has 15 residues. Trimming shortened V by 5 bases and J by 6 bases, and 20 bases separated the two germline ends. CDR3 sequence (DNA): TGTGCCAGCAGCCCAGGGTGGGAAGCACGTACCGAGCAGTACTTC. Amino acid sequence: CASSPGWEARTEQYF.

The genes are TRBV5-6 and TRBJ1-2; tentative D call: TRBD1 (6 bases). V was pared by 0 bases and J by 2 bases, with 11 bases between. Germline V gene lookup returns CDR1 SGHDT and CDR2 YYEEEE. This CDR3 has 15 residues. The CDR3 DNA reads as TGTGCCAGCAGCTTGGTGGACAGAGCCAACTATGGCTACACCTTC. As protein: CASSLVDRANYGYTF.

Note on this clone: Other DNA sequences from this sample encode an identical CDR3 as well. The rearrangement links TRBV9 to TRBJ2-7, with a tentative D call TRBD2 (6 bases). This CDR3 region has 15 residues. Trimming took 0 bases from V and 2 from J, leaving 12 bases between them. CDR1 is SGDLS, CDR2 YYNGEE, per germline. The CDR3 region has the DNA TGTGCCAGCAGCGTAGGGTCCGGAGGGCCCTACGAGCAGTACTTC. It specifies CASSVGSGGPYEQYF.

This clone was counted once. The gene calls are TRBV7-6 and TRBJ2-1, with a possible D match to TRBD2 (6 bases). Germline V gene data show CDR1 as SGHVS and CDR2 as FNYEAQ. V was pared by 6 bases and J by 7 bases, with 25 bases between. The CDR3 runs to 17 residues. As DNA, the CDR3 is TGTGCCAGCAGTCTTCCCGAGGGAGCGGGCGGTCTGAATGAGCAGTTCTTC. Its translation: CASSLPEGAGGLNEQFF.

V usage is TRBV7-9 and J usage is TRBJ2-1; D ambiguous. V lost 10 bases and J lost 10, with 17 bases in between. From germline, CDR1 is SEHNR and CDR2 FQNEAQ (reference sequence). The CDR3 spans 12 residues. This CDR3 is CATSPFSMEQFF. The CDR3 DNA is TGTGCCACCTCTCCCTTCTCAATGGAGCAGTTCTTC.

This sequence joins TRBV9 and TRBJ2-6, with D possibly being TRBD1 (5 bases). Germline-derived CDR1 and CDR2 are SGDLS and YYNGEE. This CDR3 has 18 residues. Trimming removed 0 bases from V and 0 bases from J, with 13 bases in between. CDR3 nucleotide sequence: TGTGCCAGCAGCGTAGATCCGTTCCAGGGCTCTGGGGCCAACGTCCTGACTTTC. This sequence encodes CASSVDPFQGSGANVLTF.

The rearrangement links TRBV6-1 to TRBJ1-2; weak D call: TRBD1 (6 bases). The CDR3 length is 15 residues. The V gene lost 3 bases and the J gene lost 7 bases, with 18 bases spanning the gap. Per germline, CDR1 MNHNS and CDR2 SASEGT. The CDR3 coding sequence is TGTGCCAGCAGTGAGGGGAAGTTGGGACACCTTGGCTACACCTTC. It is translated as CASSEGKLGHLGYTF.

This clone occurred once. The chain has TRBV5-8 and TRBJ2-1, with 9 bases lining up with TRBD2. CDR1 and CDR2 (germline): SGHTS, YDEGEE. This CDR3 spans 17 amino acids. V shed 4 bases, J shed 9 bases, and the junction held 17 bases outside the gene matches. CDR3 DNA sequence: TGTGCCAGCAGCAGAGAGCGGGGGGATAGTATTGTTCCTGAGCAGTTCTTC. Residues: CASSRERGDSIVPEQFF.

The rearrangement uses TRBV28 and TRBJ1-4, with 9 bases that match TRBD1. This CDR3 is 17 amino acids long. The V gene's germline CDR1 is MDHEN and CDR2 SYDVKM. With 6 bases clipped from V and 6 bases from J, the junction kept 14 bases outside the gene matches. The DNA of the CDR3 is TGTGCCAGCAGCATAGGGGACAGGGTGCGAATGGATGAAAAACTGTTTTTT. Its translation is CASSIGDRVRMDEKLFF.

The chain uses TRBV5-1 and TRBJ1-4, with D possibly matching TRBD1 (5 bases). Trimming removed 6 bases from V and 4 bases from J, with 19 bases in between. Per germline, CDR1 SGHRS and CDR2 YFSETQ. This CDR3 is built from 16 residues. DNA for the CDR3: TGCGCCAGCACCCGAACAACCCTCGACAGTAATGAAAAACTGTTTTTT. The encoded protein is CASTRTTLDSNEKLFF.

Written as DNA, the CDR3 is TGTGCCAGTAGTATTTCCACTCTAGGTGTCCAAGAGACCCAGTACTTC. Amino acid sequence: CASSISTLGVQETQYF. This chain connects TRBV19 to TRBJ2-5; D is ambiguous. Germline V gene data show CDR1 as LNHDA and CDR2 as SQIVND (reference sequence). This CDR3 has 16 amino acids. With 3 bases removed from V and 1 base from J, the gap between germline ends came to 15 bases.

The V gene is TRBV28, the J gene TRBJ2-1; D gene ambiguous. CDR3 length equals 18 residues. V gave up 3 bases and J gave up 2 bases, with 20 bases separating them. CDR1 MDHEN and CDR2 SYDVKM come from the germline V gene. In DNA form, the CDR3 reads TGTGCCAGCAGTTTTTATGCCCGCAGCATCCAGACCTACAATGAGCAGTTCTTC. As protein: CASSFYARSIQTYNEQFF.